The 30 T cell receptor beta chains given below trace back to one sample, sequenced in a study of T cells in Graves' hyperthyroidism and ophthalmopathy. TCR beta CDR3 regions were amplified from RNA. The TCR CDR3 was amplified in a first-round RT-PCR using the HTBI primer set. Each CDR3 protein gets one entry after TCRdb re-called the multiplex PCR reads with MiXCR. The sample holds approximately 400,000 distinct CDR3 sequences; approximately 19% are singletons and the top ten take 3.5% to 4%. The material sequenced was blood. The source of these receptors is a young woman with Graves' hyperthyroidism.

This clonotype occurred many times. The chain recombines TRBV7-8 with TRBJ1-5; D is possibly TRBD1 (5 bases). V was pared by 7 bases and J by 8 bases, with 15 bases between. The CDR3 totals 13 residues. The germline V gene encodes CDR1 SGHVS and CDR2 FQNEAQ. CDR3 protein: CASTGRGRKPQHF. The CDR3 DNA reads TGTGCCAGCACGGGGAGGGGCAGGAAGCCCCAGCATTTT.

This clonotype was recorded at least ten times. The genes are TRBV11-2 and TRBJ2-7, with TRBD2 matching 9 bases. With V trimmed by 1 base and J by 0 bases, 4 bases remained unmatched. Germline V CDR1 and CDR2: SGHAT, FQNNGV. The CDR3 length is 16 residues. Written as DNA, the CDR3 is TGTGCCAGCAGCTTAGGAATAGCGGGGGTCTCCTACGAGCAGTACTTC. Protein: CASSLGIAGVSYEQYF.

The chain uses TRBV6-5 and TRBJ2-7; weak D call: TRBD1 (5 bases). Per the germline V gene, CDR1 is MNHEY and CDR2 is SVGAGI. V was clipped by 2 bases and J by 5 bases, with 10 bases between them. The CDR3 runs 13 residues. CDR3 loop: CASSYQGGNEQYF. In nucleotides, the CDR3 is TGTGCCAGCAGTTACCAGGGTGGGAACGAGCAGTACTTC.

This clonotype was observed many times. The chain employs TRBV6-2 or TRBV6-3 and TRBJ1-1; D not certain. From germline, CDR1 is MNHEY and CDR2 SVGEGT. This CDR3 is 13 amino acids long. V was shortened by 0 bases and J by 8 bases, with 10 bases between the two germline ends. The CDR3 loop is CASSYSDNREAFF. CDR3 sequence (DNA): TGTGCCAGCAGTTACTCCGACAACAGAGAAGCTTTCTTT.

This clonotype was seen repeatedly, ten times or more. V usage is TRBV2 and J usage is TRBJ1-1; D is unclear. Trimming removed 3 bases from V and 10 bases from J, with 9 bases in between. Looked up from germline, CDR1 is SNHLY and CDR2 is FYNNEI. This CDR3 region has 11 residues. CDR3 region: CASSEEARAFF. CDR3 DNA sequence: TGTGCCAGCAGTGAGGAAGCTAGAGCTTTCTTT.

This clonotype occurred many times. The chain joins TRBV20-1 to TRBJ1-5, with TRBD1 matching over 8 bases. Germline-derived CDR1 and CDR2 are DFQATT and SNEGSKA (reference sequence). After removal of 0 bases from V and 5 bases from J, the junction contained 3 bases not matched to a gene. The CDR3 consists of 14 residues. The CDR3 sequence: CSAREYRGDQPQHF. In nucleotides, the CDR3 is TGCAGTGCTAGAGAGTACAGGGGGGATCAGCCCCAGCATTTT.

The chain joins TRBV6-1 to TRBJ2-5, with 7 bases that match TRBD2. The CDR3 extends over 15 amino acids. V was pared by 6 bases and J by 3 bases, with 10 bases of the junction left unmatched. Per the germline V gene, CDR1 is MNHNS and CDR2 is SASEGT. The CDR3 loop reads CASSRGGGWEETQYF. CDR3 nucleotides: TGTGCCAGCAGCCGTGGCGGGGGATGGGAAGAGACCCAGTACTTC.

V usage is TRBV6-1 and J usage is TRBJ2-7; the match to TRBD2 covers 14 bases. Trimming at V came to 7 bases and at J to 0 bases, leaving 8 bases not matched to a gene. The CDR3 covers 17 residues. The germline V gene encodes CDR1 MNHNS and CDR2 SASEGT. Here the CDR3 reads CASMVGLAGASSYEQYF. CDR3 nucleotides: TGTGCCAGCATGGTGGGACTAGCGGGGGCCAGCTCCTACGAGCAGTACTTC.

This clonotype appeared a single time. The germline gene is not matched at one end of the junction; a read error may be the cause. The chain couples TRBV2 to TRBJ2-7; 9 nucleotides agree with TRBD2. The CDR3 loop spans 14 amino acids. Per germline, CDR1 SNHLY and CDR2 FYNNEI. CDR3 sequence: CASMIAGALSEQYF. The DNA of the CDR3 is TGTGCCAGCATGATAGCGGGAGCCCTCTCCGAGCAATACTTC.

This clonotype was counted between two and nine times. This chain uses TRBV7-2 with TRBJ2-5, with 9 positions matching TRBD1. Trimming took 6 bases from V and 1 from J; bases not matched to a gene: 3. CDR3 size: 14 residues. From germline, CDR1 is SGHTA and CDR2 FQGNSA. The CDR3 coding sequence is TGTGCCAGCAGGTACAGGGGGCCCCAAGAGACCCAGTACTTC. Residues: CASRYRGPQETQYF.

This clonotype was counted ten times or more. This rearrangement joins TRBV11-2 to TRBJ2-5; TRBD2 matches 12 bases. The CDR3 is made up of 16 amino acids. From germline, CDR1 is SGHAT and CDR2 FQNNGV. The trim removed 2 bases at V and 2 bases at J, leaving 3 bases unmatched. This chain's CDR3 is CASSLTGTSGQETQYF. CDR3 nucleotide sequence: TGTGCCAGCAGCTTAACCGGGACTAGCGGGCAAGAGACCCAGTACTTC.

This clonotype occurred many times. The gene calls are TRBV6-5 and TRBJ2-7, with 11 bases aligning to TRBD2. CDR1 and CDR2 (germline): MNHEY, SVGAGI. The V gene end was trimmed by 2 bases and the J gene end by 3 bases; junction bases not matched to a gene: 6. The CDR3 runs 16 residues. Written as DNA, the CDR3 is TGTGCCAGCAGTTACCATCCTAGCGGGGGGCTCTACGAGCAGTACTTC. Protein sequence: CASSYHPSGGLYEQYF.

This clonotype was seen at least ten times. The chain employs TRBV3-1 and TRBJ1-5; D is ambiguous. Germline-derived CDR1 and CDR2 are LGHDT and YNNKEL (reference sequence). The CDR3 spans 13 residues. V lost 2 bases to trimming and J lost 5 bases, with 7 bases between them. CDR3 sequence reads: CASSQRPYQPQHF. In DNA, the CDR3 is TGTGCCAGCAGCCAAAGGCCTTATCAGCCCCAGCATTTT.

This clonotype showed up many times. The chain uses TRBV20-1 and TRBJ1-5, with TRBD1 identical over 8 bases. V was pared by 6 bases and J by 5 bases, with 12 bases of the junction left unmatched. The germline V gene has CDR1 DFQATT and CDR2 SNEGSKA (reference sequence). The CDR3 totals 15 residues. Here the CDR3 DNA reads TGCAGTGCCGGGTCGGGACAGGTCCTTTATCAGCCCCAGCATTTT. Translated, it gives CSAGSGQVLYQPQHF.

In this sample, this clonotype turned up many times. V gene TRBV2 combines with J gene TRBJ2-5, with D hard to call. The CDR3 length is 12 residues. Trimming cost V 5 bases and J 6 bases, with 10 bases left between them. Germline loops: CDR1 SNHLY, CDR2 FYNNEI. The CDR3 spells CASSKSIQTQYF. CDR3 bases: TGTGCCAGCAGTAAAAGCATCCAGACCCAGTACTTC.

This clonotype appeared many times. This chain's CDR3 is CASSFLGQGYEQYF. The CDR3 DNA sequence: TGTGCCAGCAGTTTCCTCGGACAGGGCTACGAGCAGTACTTC. The chain employs TRBV27 and TRBJ2-7; 8 positions agree with TRBD1. The V gene's germline CDR1 is MNHEY and CDR2 SMNVEV (reference sequence). CDR3 length: 14 amino acids. V was pared by 3 bases and J by 3 bases, with 4 bases of the junction left unmatched.

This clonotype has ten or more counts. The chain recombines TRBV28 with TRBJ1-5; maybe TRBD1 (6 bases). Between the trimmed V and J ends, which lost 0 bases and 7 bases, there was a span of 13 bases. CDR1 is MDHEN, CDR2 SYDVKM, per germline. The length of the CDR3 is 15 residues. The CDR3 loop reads CASSLWAGEGQPQHF. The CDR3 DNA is TGTGCCAGCAGTTTATGGGCAGGGGAAGGCCAGCCCCAGCATTTT.

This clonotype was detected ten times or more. CDR3 protein: CSARALQTSGAGEQYF. The CDR3 coding sequence is TGCAGTGCTAGAGCCCTACAGACTAGCGGGGCAGGCGAGCAGTACTTC. The chain links TRBV20-1 to TRBJ2-7; 11 nucleotides agree with TRBD2. The CDR3 has 16 amino acids. After removal of 1 base from V and 6 bases from J, the junction contained 11 bases not matched to a gene. From germline, CDR1 is DFQATT and CDR2 SNEGSKA (reference sequence).

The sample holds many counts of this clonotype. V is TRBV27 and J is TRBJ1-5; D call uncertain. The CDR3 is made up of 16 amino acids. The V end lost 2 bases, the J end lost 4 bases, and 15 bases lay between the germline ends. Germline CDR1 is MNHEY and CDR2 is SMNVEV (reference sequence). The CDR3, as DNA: TGTGCCAGCAGTTTAGTTTTATGGGTTAGGAATCAGCCCCAGCATTTT. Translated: CASSLVLWVRNQPQHF.

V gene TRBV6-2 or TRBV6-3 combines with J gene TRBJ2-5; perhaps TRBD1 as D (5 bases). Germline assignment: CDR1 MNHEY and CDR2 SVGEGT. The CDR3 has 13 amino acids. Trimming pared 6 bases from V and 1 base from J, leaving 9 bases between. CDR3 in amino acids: CASRPTVQETQYF. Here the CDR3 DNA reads TGTGCCAGCAGGCCGACAGTCCAAGAGACCCAGTACTTC.

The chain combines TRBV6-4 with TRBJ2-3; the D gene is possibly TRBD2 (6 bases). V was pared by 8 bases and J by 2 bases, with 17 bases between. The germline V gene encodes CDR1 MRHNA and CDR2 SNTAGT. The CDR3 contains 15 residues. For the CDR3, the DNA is TGTGCCAGCCTATCCCCTCGGGAGACCACAGATACGCAGTATTTT. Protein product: CASLSPRETTDTQYF.

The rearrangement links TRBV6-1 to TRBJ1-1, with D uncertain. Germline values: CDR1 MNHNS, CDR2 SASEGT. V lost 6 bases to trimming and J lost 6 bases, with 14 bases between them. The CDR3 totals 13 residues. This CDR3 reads CASSPYGLAEAFF. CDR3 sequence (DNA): TGTGCCAGCAGCCCCTATGGACTTGCTGAAGCTTTCTTT.

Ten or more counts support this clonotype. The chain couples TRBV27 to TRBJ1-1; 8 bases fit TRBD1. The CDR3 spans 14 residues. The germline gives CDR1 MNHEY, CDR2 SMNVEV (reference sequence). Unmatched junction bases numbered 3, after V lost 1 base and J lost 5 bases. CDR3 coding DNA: TGTGCCAGCAGTTTATACAGGGGGAGGACTGAAGCTTTCTTT. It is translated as CASSLYRGRTEAFF.

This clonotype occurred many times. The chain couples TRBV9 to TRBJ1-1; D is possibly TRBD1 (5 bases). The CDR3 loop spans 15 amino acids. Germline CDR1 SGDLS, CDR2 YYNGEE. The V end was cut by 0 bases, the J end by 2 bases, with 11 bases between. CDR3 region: CASSVDGAVNTEAFF. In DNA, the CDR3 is TGTGCCAGCAGCGTAGACGGGGCCGTAAACACTGAAGCTTTCTTT.

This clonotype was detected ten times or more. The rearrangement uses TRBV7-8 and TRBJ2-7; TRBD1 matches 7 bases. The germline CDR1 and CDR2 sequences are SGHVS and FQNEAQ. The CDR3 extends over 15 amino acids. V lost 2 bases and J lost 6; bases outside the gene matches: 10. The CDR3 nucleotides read TGTGCCAGCAGCTTATCAGGGGGATTGGGGCTCGAGCAGTACTTC. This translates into CASSLSGGLGLEQYF.

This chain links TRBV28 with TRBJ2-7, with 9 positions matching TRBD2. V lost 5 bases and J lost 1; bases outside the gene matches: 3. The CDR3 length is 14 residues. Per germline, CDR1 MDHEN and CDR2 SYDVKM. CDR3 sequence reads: CASSPSGESYEQYF. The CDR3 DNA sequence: TGTGCCAGCAGTCCTAGCGGGGAATCCTACGAGCAGTACTTC.

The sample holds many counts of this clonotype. The CDR3 DNA reads as TGTGCCAGCAGCAACCTACGACAGGGGGCTTTCGGACTCGGCTACACCTTC. This codes for CASSNLRQGAFGLGYTF. V is TRBV6-1 and J is TRBJ1-2, with 10 bases lining up with TRBD1. The germline V gene has CDR1 MNHNS and CDR2 SASEGT. The CDR3 runs 17 residues. Trimming at V came to 6 bases and at J to 8 bases, leaving 18 bases not matched to a gene.

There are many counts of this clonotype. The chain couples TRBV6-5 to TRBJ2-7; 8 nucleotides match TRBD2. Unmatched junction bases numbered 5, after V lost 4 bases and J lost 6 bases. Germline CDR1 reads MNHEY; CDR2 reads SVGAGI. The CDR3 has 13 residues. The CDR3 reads CASSSLAEVEQYF. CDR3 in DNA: TGTGCCAGCAGTTCACTAGCGGAAGTCGAGCAGTACTTC.

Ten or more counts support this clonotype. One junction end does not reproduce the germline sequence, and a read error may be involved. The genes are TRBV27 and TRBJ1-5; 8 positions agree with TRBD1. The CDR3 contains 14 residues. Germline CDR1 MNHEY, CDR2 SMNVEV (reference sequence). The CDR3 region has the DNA TGTGCCAGCAGGAGGGACAGGTCCCCGGGGCCCCGGCATTTT. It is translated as CASRRDRSPGPRHF.

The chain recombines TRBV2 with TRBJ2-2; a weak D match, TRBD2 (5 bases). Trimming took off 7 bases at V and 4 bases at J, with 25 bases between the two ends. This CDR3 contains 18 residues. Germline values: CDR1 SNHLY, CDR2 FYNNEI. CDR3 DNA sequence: TGTGCCAGCATCCGTGACATTGCGGGCCCTTCGGGCACCGGGGAGCTGTTTTTT. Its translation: CASIRDIAGPSGTGELFF. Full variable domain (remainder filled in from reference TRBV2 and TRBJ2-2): EPEVTQTPSHQVTQMGQEVILRCVPISNHLYFYWYRQILGQKVEFLVSFYNNEISEKSEIFDDQFSVERPDGSNFTLKIRSTKLEDSAMYFCASIRDIAGPSGTGELFFGEGSRLTVL.